This section outlines one T cell receptor beta chain sequence together with its context. Its antigen is currently unknown. Per germline, CDR1 MNHEY and CDR2 SMNVEV (reference sequence). The V end was cut by 1 base, the J end by 5 bases, with 11 bases between. This CDR3 contains 15 residues. This specimen belongs to a study of shared clonotypes between healthy human individuals. Repertoires were generated with immunoSEQ multiplex PCR, while TCRdb's copy carries only in-frame clones and drops some. The top ten clones hold less than 25% of a sample with approximately 740,000 clones, nearly 95% of them seen once. CD45RO-negative cells were positively selected for CCR7, leaving out terminally differentiated effector memory CD45RA+ cells. The study's findings and limits: Memory subsets had estimated richness that was generally smaller than that of naive subsets.

The receptor was derived from a man in his thirties or forties in good health. Specimen: naive CD8+ T cells sorted from blood. This chain uses TRBV27 with TRBJ1-4, with D possibly matching TRBD1 (5 bases). The CDR3 sequence is CASSLWGGENEKLFF. The CDR3 coding sequence is TGTGCCAGCAGTTTATGGGGAGGGGAGAATGAAAAACTGTTTTTT.